This TCR beta chain was obtained from a study of blood T cell repertoires in COVID-19. Study context: Samples representing acute and convalescent COVID-19 were sourced from the United States, Italy and Spain.

In the authors' workflow: Reference gene primer amplification gave nucleated cell count estimates. Generated by immunoSEQ multiplex PCR, the TCRdb table keeps only in-frame clones and is missing some. V and J calls and clone size are given by that table; D and trimming were obtained from the DNA. In the table there are fewer than 70,000 clones, 78% of which are singletons. In germline, CDR1 is GTSNPN, CDR2 SVGIG (reference sequence). V lost 0 bases and J lost 4, with 7 bases in between. The CDR3 loop spans 13 amino acids. Sequenced sample: peripheral blood. This TCR was recovered from a human donor in a cohort sampled during active COVID-19. The chain recombines TRBV30 with TRBJ1-3, with D unresolved. The CDR3 nucleotides are TGTGCCTGGAGTGTTAACAGAGGAAACACCATATATTTT. Translating it yields CAWSVNRGNTIYF.